The T cell receptor (beta chain) under discussion was sequenced for a study of blood T cells in healthy people across ages. The CDR3 is 15 amino acids. Trimming removed 1 base from V and 7 bases from J, with 14 bases in between. A second PCR of roughly 7 to 11 cycles used a sample-barcoded 5' primer and a J-beta primer mix. MiXCR was run by TCRdb on the 5' RACE reads, yielding one entry per CDR3 protein. The sample records about 760,000 distinct CDR3 sequences, roughly three fifths being singletons. Input material: blood. The V call is TRBV12-3 or TRBV12-4, the J call TRBJ1-5, with D perhaps matching TRBD1 (5 bases). This TCR was recovered from a man between 35 and 55 years old in good health. The CDR3 spells CASSLGGRGVQPQHF. CDR3 DNA sequence: TGTGCCAGCAGTTTAGGCGGACGAGGGGTCCAGCCCCAGCATTTT.